These T cell receptor beta chains were read from a single sample in a study of Graves' ophthalmopathy and Graves' hyperthyroidism. Each CDR3 protein is one row after TCRdb ran MiXCR on the multiplex PCR reads. The profile shows hundreds of thousands of distinct CDR3 sequences, over 40% of them singletons. The specimen sequenced was peripheral blood. The receptors come from an adult man with Graves' ophthalmopathy. Both conserved end residues are trimmed from each CDR3. D genes are given only for firm matches. Clone size is stated in some rows and not others, as once, few, many or a class when expanded.

J | size | D | V | CDR3
TRBJ2-6 | NA | NA | TRBV15 | ATSGGQGANVLT
TRBJ2-5 | many | NA | TRBV10-3 | AISENVEETQY
TRBJ2-2 | few | TRBD1 | TRBV20-1 | SLQGANTGELF
TRBJ2-5 | NA | NA | TRBV29-1 | SVEDAGEETQY
TRBJ1-5 | many | TRBD1 | TRBV15 | ATSRPQGNQPQH
TRBJ2-5 | NA | TRBD1 | TRBV9 | ASSPGQGAGRAETQY
TRBJ2-7 | many | NA | TRBV7-3 | ASSPTDSYEQY
TRBJ1-5 | NA | NA | TRBV25-1 | ASSARSSNQPQH
TRBJ2-5 | many | NA | TRBV6-6 | ASSQIQGRETQY
TRBJ1-1 | few | NA | TRBV6-6 | ASSYSSQGLTEAF